Reported below is one T cell receptor beta chain. Its antigen remains unidentified. The data stem from a study of cytomegalovirus exposure and HLA in healthy donors. Use of 60 Vbeta and 13 Jbeta primers characterized the PCR. Method: immunoSEQ multiplex PCR; TCRdb's copy keeps in-frame clones and lacks some. Among 250,000 to 350,000 clones listed, more than 80% were seen once. Study-wide results and caveats: In an earlier analysis, about 87% or about 30%: the productive usage of most TCR beta V segments. Some V segments, TRBV6-2 and TRBV6-3 among them, were indistinguishable and were therefore excluded. Among immune exposure information, only CMV serostatus was available.

Germline trimming cut 4 bases from V and 7 bases from J; bases unmatched to any gene: 4. Germline V gene lookup returns CDR1 ENHRY and CDR2 SYGVKD. The CDR3 contains 14 residues. Material: PBMCs. The chain employs TRBV10-3 and TRBJ1-6; 7 positions match TRBD1. The clonotype originates from a middle-aged man in good health and CMV-seropositive. Written as DNA, the CDR3 is TGTGCCATCAGTGGCTCAGGGGGAAATTCACCCCTCCACTTT. This codes for CAISGSGGNSPLHF.